These T cell receptor beta chains were read from a single sample in a study of response to subunit inactivated influenza vaccine. TCRdb reprocessed the RT-PCR reads with MiXCR, giving one entry per CDR3 protein. Among roughly 460,000 distinct CDR3 sequences listed, about 10% were seen once. The specimen was PBMCs from blood, collected 45 days after vaccination. These receptors were collected from a man in his fifties who received an inactivated influenza vaccine. The CDR3 runs from the conserved cysteine through the conserved F or W. Fields, in order: J gene, clone size, D gene, V gene, CDR3 length, CDR3 DNA, CDR3 protein. D genes are given only for firm matches. Clone size, where shown, is once, few, many, or a class for clones that have expanded.

TRBJ1-1	few	-	TRBV10-2	13	TGCGCCAGCAGTGGGGGGACATACACTGAAGCTTTCTTT	CASSGGTYTEAFF
TRBJ2-2	many	-	TRBV4-3	17	TGCGCCAGCAGCCAAGTTCGGGGACACCGGGGGGCCGGGGAGCTGTTTTTT	CASSQVRGHRGAGELFF
TRBJ2-7	-	-	TRBV21-1	19	TGTGCCAGCAGCAAAGTCAGCTTTGGTGAAACCCCGTGGAACTACGAGCAGTACTTC	CASSKVSFGETPWNYEQYF
TRBJ1-3	few	TRBD1	TRBV29-1	14	TGCAGCGCGAGGACAGGGCAGACTGGAAACACCATATATTTT	CSARTGQTGNTIYF
TRBJ2-5	few	TRBD1	TRBV5-5	15	TGTGCCAGCAGCAGAACAGGGGGCCTTTATGAGACCCAGTACTTC	CASSRTGGLYETQYF
TRBJ2-1	many	-	TRBV20-1	15	TGCAGTGCCCCGAGGCGCGGGTTCTCCTACAATGAGCAGTTCTTC	CSAPRRGFSYNEQFF
TRBJ1-1	-	-	TRBV7-8	16	TGTGCCAGCAGCTTTATCACACCCGGGACTACAACTGAAGCTTTCTTT	CASSFITPGTTTEAFF
TRBJ2-5	few	-	TRBV12-3/TRBV12-4	13	TGTGCCAGCAGTTTAGCCTATGGCGAGACCCAGTACTTC	CASSLAYGETQYF
TRBJ2-1	few	TRBD2	TRBV5-1	18	TGCGCCAGCAGCTCCGGGGGGACTAGCGCACAAACTGGGGGAGAGCAGTTCTTC	CASSSGGTSAQTGGEQFF
TRBJ2-1	few	TRBD2	TRBV7-9	15	TGTGCCAGCGCAACGTCCAGCGGGGGGGCCTATGAGCAGTTCTTC	CASATSSGGAYEQFF
TRBJ2-7	-	TRBD2	TRBV7-2	18	TGTGCCAGCAGCTTAGCGGGACTAGCGGGGGGGCTGTCCTACGAGCAGTACTTC	CASSLAGLAGGLSYEQYF
TRBJ2-1	-	TRBD2	TRBV7-2	18	TGTGCCAGCAGCTTAGGGACTAGCTCCCTTAGCTCCTACAATGAGCAGTTCTTC	CASSLGTSSLSSYNEQFF
TRBJ2-7	-	-	TRBV12-3/TRBV12-4	17	TGTGCCAGCAGTCACGGAGAACGGACGGATAGCTCCTACGAGCAGTACTTC	CASSHGERTDSSYEQYF
TRBJ1-2	-	-	TRBV28	13	TGTGCCAGCAGGCCGGACAGCAACTATGGCTACACCTTC	CASRPDSNYGYTF
TRBJ1-2	many	-	TRBV20-1	11	TGCAGTGCTAGCAGGGTCCAGGGCTACACCTTC	CSASRVQGYTF
TRBJ1-1	few	TRBD1	TRBV7-2	14	TGTGCCAGCAGCGCGACAGGGACGAACACTGAAGCTTTCTTT	CASSATGTNTEAFF
TRBJ1-2	few	TRBD1	TRBV7-6	13	TGTGCCAGCAGCAGTTGGGACAGGGCGGGCTACACCTTC	CASSSWDRAGYTF
TRBJ2-7	few	-	TRBV12-3/TRBV12-4	14	TGTGCCAGCGCCAAGGGGGGGCCTGGGTACGAGCAGTACTTC	CASAKGGPGYEQYF
TRBJ1-6	-	-	TRBV5-1	16	TGCGCCAGCAGCTTGGTGGGCCCCATTTGGGATTCACCCCTCCACTTT	CASSLVGPIWDSPLHF
TRBJ2-7	-	TRBD1	TRBV29-1	11	TGCAGCGCCCGGGACAGTAACCAGCAGTACTTC	CSARDSNQQYF
TRBJ2-2	-	-	TRBV20-1	15	TGCAGTGCTAAAATCCCTTCCCTCAACACCGGGGAGCTGTTTTTT	CSAKIPSLNTGELFF
TRBJ1-3	many	-	TRBV5-6	15	TGTGCCAGCAGCTTATCCGCCAGCTCTGGAAACACCATATATTTT	CASSLSASSGNTIYF
TRBJ2-7	few	TRBD2	TRBV29-1	14	TGCAGCGTTGGGGGACTAGCGGGATCTTACGAGCAGTACTTC	CSVGGLAGSYEQYF
TRBJ2-1	few	-	TRBV29-1	15	TGCAGCGTTGCTCTCGGAGGTAGCTCCTACAATGAGCAGTTCTTC	CSVALGGSSYNEQFF
TRBJ2-1	-	-	TRBV9	14	TGTGCCAGCAGCGTTGGGAATACCTACAATGAGCAGTTCTTC	CASSVGNTYNEQFF
TRBJ1-2	few	-	TRBV5-1	13	TGCGCCAGCAGTCTTCAAGCTTTCTATGGCTACACCTTC	CASSLQAFYGYTF
TRBJ2-3	many	TRBD2	TRBV10-3	13	TGTGCCATCAGGGGACTAGCGGGAGATACGCAGTATTTT	CAIRGLAGDTQYF
TRBJ2-2	-	-	TRBV7-2	17	TGTGCCAGCAGCCCCCAAGGCGGGCCAACTAACACCGGGGAGCTGTTTTTT	CASSPQGGPTNTGELFF
TRBJ1-5	once	-	TRBV20-1	15	TGCAGTGCTAGTGCCGGGACCTCAATGGGTCAGCCCCAGCATTTT	CSASAGTSMGQPQHF
TRBJ2-1	-	-	TRBV4-3	16	TGCGCCAGCAGCGTCCGGGGCCCCGAAATGGGCAATGAGCAGTTCTTC	CASSVRGPEMGNEQFF
TRBJ1-5	-	-	TRBV12-3/TRBV12-4	13	TGTGCCAGCAGTTTCAGGTTTACAACGCCCCAGCATTTT	CASSFRFTTPQHF
TRBJ1-1	few	-	TRBV28	16	TGTGCCAGCAGTTTGCCCTGGGCAGGGAGTAACACTGAAGCTTTCTTT	CASSLPWAGSNTEAFF
TRBJ2-3	many	TRBD1	TRBV4-3	15	TGCGCCAGCAGCTCGGGACAGGGTTCTCCAGATACGCAGTATTTT	CASSSGQGSPDTQYF
TRBJ2-7	few	TRBD1	TRBV12-3/TRBV12-4	14	TGTGCCAGCAGTGACGGGACAGGGGGCTACGAGCAGTACTTC	CASSDGTGGYEQYF
TRBJ2-3	many	-	TRBV20-1	15	TGCAGTGCTAGAGATGGGAGGAGGGGCACAGATACGCAGTATTTT	CSARDGRRGTDTQYF
TRBJ2-7	-	-	TRBV7-9	13	TGTGCCAGCAGCCCCCCGTGGGGTGGCGAGCAGTACTTC	CASSPPWGGEQYF
TRBJ2-7	-	TRBD2	TRBV5-5	15	TGTGCCAGCAGCTACGGACTAGTAACCTCCGCCGAGCAGTACTTC	CASSYGLVTSAEQYF
TRBJ2-7	few	TRBD1	TRBV7-9	13	TGTGCCAGCAGACGACAGGGGGTAAACGAGCAGTACTTC	CASRRQGVNEQYF
TRBJ2-3	many	-	TRBV12-3/TRBV12-4	13	TGTGCCAGCAGTTTAGCGGGCACAGATACGCAGTATTTT	CASSLAGTDTQYF
TRBJ2-5	-	TRBD1	TRBV9	15	TGTGCCAGCAGCACCTCGGACAGGGATCACGAGACCCAGTACTTC	CASSTSDRDHETQYF
TRBJ1-3	-	-	TRBV4-3	17	TGCGCCAGCAGCCAAGATCGTAGCGCAGCCTCTGGAAACACCATATATTTT	CASSQDRSAASGNTIYF
TRBJ1-2	many	TRBD1	TRBV20-1	15	TGCAGTGCTTCGAATGGACAGGGCGGCTACTATGGCTACACCTTC	CSASNGQGGYYGYTF
TRBJ2-7	few	TRBD2	TRBV7-9	17	TGTGCCAGCAGCTTGGCGGCTAGCGGGGTGAGCTCCTACGAGCAGTACTTC	CASSLAASGVSSYEQYF